This is a list of T cell receptor beta chains from one sample in a study of OX40 agonist ivuxolimab in advanced cancers. Libraries were prepared by immunoSEQ multiplex PCR; TCRdb keeps only in-frame clonotypes and omits some of them. The data show 30,000 to 40,000 clones, roughly 80% seen once. The source was CD4+ or CD8+ T cells sorted from blood, collected in a trial of the OX40 agonist ivuxolimab. Every receptor here comes from an adult with an advanced solid tumor such as melanoma, head and neck, liver or kidney cancer. CDR3s include the opening cysteine and the closing phenylalanine or tryptophan. The D gene is left open where the match is weak. Where a row states a size, it is once, few, many or the class of an expanded clone; other rows omit it.

J gene: TRBJ2-7; clone size: few; V gene: TRBV6-5; D gene: -; CDR3 DNA: TGTGCCAGCAGTGAAGAGTTTGGGGGCTACGAGCAGTACTTC; CDR3 protein: CASSEEFGGYEQYF
J gene: TRBJ1-3; clone size: -; V gene: TRBV19; D gene: -; CDR3 DNA: TGTGCCAGTAGTATAGATGCCGGGAGACCCGGAAACACCATATATTTT; CDR3 protein: CASSIDAGRPGNTIYF
J gene: TRBJ2-3; clone size: -; V gene: TRBV5-1; D gene: TRBD2; CDR3 DNA: TGCGCCAGCAGCCCGGGAGGGCCCGTAGATACGCAGTATTTT; CDR3 protein: CASSPGGPVDTQYF
J gene: TRBJ2-3; clone size: -; V gene: TRBV7-8; D gene: TRBD1; CDR3 DNA: TGTGCCAGCATCATGCAGGGGGCCGGTACGCAGTATTTT; CDR3 protein: CASIMQGAGTQYF
J gene: TRBJ1-5; clone size: -; V gene: TRBV30; D gene: -; CDR3 DNA: TGTGCCTGGAGTGGTCATGGGGTCCGGCAGCCCCAGCATTTT; CDR3 protein: CAWSGHGVRQPQHF
J gene: TRBJ1-3; clone size: few; V gene: TRBV7-3; D gene: TRBD1; CDR3 DNA: TGTGCCAGCAGCCGCACAGGGGGGCCCCGCTCTGGAAACACCATATATTTT; CDR3 protein: CASSRTGGPRSGNTIYF
J gene: TRBJ2-5; clone size: -; V gene: TRBV11-1; D gene: -; CDR3 DNA: TGTGCCAGCAGCTCCCAGGGGTACCAAGAGACCCAGTACTTC; CDR3 protein: CASSSQGYQETQYF
J gene: TRBJ1-1; clone size: -; V gene: TRBV6-5; D gene: TRBD1; CDR3 DNA: TGTGCTTCACAGGGGCGGGTCGAAACTGAAGCTTTCTTT; CDR3 protein: CASQGRVETEAFF
J gene: TRBJ1-3; clone size: once; V gene: TRBV12-5; D gene: -; CDR3 DNA: TGTGCTAGTGGTTTTACCGTGGGGTCCCGGTCTGGAAACACCATATATTTT; CDR3 protein: CASGFTVGSRSGNTIYF
J gene: TRBJ2-3; clone size: once; V gene: TRBV7-2; D gene: -; CDR3 DNA: TGTGCCAGCAGCAACCCGACAGAAAATACGCAGTATTTT; CDR3 protein: CASSNPTENTQYF
J gene: TRBJ2-7; clone size: once; V gene: TRBV4-3; D gene: TRBD2; CDR3 DNA: TGCGCCAGCAGCCAAGAAAGGTTTCGGGGGGGCCTTACCTACGAGCAGTACTTC; CDR3 protein: CASSQERFRGGLTYEQYF
J gene: TRBJ1-2; clone size: -; V gene: TRBV7-9; D gene: TRBD1; CDR3 DNA: TGTGCCAGCAGAGGACAGGGAAAAATGCTTCGTGAAAACTATGGCTACACCTTC; CDR3 protein: CASRGQGKMLRENYGYTF
J gene: TRBJ1-2; clone size: -; V gene: TRBV28; D gene: -; CDR3 DNA: TGTGCCAGCTATAAATCGGGCGGCTACACCTTC; CDR3 protein: CASYKSGGYTF
J gene: TRBJ1-5; clone size: -; V gene: TRBV5-1; D gene: -; CDR3 DNA: TGCGCCAGCAGCTTGGAGGGGAAAAGGCATCAGCCCCAGCATTTT; CDR3 protein: CASSLEGKRHQPQHF
J gene: TRBJ1-1; clone size: few; V gene: TRBV2; D gene: -; CDR3 DNA: TGTGCCAGCAGTGAAGGTGAAGCTTTCTTT; CDR3 protein: CASSEGEAFF
J gene: TRBJ1-2; clone size: -; V gene: TRBV10-2; D gene: -; CDR3 DNA: TGCGCCAGCAGTGACGATGCGGGTTGGGGCTACACCTTC; CDR3 protein: CASSDDAGWGYTF
J gene: TRBJ1-3; clone size: -; V gene: TRBV4-3; D gene: -; CDR3 DNA: TGCGCCAGCAGCCAAGATTTCGGACAGCTGATAAACACCATATATTTT; CDR3 protein: CASSQDFGQLINTIYF
J gene: TRBJ2-3; clone size: few; V gene: TRBV5-4; D gene: -; CDR3 DNA: TGTGCCAGCAGCTTGGGGGGGGGCGCACTGGTTACGCAGTATTTT; CDR3 protein: CASSLGGGALVTQYF
J gene: TRBJ1-2; clone size: -; V gene: TRBV18; D gene: TRBD1; CDR3 DNA: TGTGCCAGCTCACCAACAGGGGAGGGGTATGGCTACACCTTC; CDR3 protein: CASSPTGEGYGYTF
J gene: TRBJ2-2; clone size: -; V gene: TRBV7-2; D gene: -; CDR3 DNA: TGTGCCAGCAGCTTAGAAGGGCTAGGGACCGGGGAGCTGTTTTTT; CDR3 protein: CASSLEGLGTGELFF
J gene: TRBJ1-2; clone size: -; V gene: TRBV6-5; D gene: TRBD1; CDR3 DNA: TGTGCCAGCAGGATTGCCGGGACAGGGGGTTACGGCTACACCTTC; CDR3 protein: CASRIAGTGGYGYTF
J gene: TRBJ1-1; clone size: -; V gene: TRBV25-1; D gene: -; CDR3 DNA: TGTGCCAGCAGTGAATTGTTAAGTCGGGAGAGCGAAGCTTTCTTT; CDR3 protein: CASSELLSRESEAFF
J gene: TRBJ2-7; clone size: -; V gene: TRBV15; D gene: TRBD1; CDR3 DNA: TGTGCCACCAGCAGAGCCGGGACAGCTAACGAGCAGTACTTC; CDR3 protein: CATSRAGTANEQYF